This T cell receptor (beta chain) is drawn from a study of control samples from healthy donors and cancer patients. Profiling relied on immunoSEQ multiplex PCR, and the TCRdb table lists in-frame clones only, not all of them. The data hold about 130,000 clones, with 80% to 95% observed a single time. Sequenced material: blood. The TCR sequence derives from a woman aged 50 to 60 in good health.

The CDR3 loop is CASSYSIVNEQYF. The CDR3 bases are TGTGCCAGCAGTTACTCGATAGTCAACGAGCAGTACTTC. The rearrangement uses TRBV6-6 and TRBJ2-7; the D is unclear. Trimming took 0 bases from V and 5 from J, leaving 8 bases between them. The CDR3 is 13 amino acids. The germline V gene encodes CDR1 MNHNY and CDR2 SVGAGI (reference sequence).